This record looks at one T cell receptor beta chain sequence and its context. Antigen unknown. These data originate in a study of cytomegalovirus exposure and HLA in healthy donors. The wider study: The Caucasian-associated ancestry cluster held 65% to 85% of 300 to 500 genotyped donors.

CDR1 and CDR2 from the germline V gene are MNHEY and SMNVEV (reference sequence). Deletions cut 5 bases from V and 7 bases from J, with 21 bases between. This CDR3 contains 17 residues. A multiplex PCR was run with 60 Vbeta primers and 13 Jbeta primers. Profiling relied on immunoSEQ multiplex PCR, and the TCRdb table lists in-frame clones only, not all of them. The sample carries 60,000 or so clones, 75% recorded once. General study points: Researchers reported from a later analysis that most CMV-associated TCR beta chains appeared HLA-restricted. Productive status was seen about 90% or about 30% of the time for most TCR beta V segments in an earlier analysis.

The receptor comes from a woman in her thirties or forties in good health and CMV-seropositive. Sample: PBMCs. The chain carries TRBV27 and TRBJ1-6; perhaps TRBD1 as D (6 bases). DNA of the CDR3: TGTGCCAGCAGTACGCATGGGGTAGGGGGGGGCAATTCACCCCTCCACTTT. Translation: CASSTHGVGGGNSPLHF.